A selection of T cell receptor beta chains follows, all from one sample in a study of blood T cell repertoires in COVID-19. The repertoire was sequenced with immunoSEQ multiplex PCR; TCRdb's copy has only in-frame clones and lacks some. The data contain about 160,000 clones, about four fifths of them singletons. The sample consisted of peripheral blood. The receptors stem from a man between 60 and 75 years old with active or convalescent COVID-19. The CDR3 runs from the conserved cysteine through the conserved F or W. D genes are given only for firm matches. Size is omitted from some rows. Given values are once, few, many or a class for expanded clones.

D,J,V,size,DNA,CDR3
TRBD1,TRBJ1-5,TRBV19,NA,TGTGCCAGTAGTACCTACCGGACAGGGAATCAGCCCCAGCATTTT,CASSTYRTGNQPQHF
NA,TRBJ2-7,TRBV5-6,NA,TGTGCCAGCAGCCTCGGCGTACAGGGCCACGAGCAGTACTTC,CASSLGVQGHEQYF
NA,TRBJ2-5,TRBV11-3,NA,TGTGCCAGCAGCGCCCGAGGTAAACAAGAGACCCAGTACTTC,CASSARGKQETQYF
NA,TRBJ2-2,TRBV10-1,NA,TGCGCCAGCAGTGCCGGGTCCCAAAGTTCCGGGGAGCTGTTTTTT,CASSAGSQSSGELFF
NA,TRBJ2-3,TRBV5-1,NA,TGCGCCAGCAGCTCGGGACATAAAAGCACAGATACGCAGTATTTT,CASSSGHKSTDTQYF
NA,TRBJ2-7,TRBV6-5,few,TGTGCCAGCAAGGGGGAAGGTTCTTCCTACGAGCAGTACTTC,CASKGEGSSYEQYF
NA,TRBJ2-4,TRBV11-2,NA,TGTGCCAGCAGCGGAGGGGACAGAAACATTCAGTACTTC,CASSGGDRNIQYF
NA,TRBJ2-6,TRBV4-2,NA,TGTGCCAGCAGCCCACAGGGTACAGGGGCCAACGTCCTGACTTTC,CASSPQGTGANVLTF
NA,TRBJ1-2,TRBV29-1,NA,TGCAGCGTCGACACTTCCTATGGCTACACCTTC,CSVDTSYGYTF
TRBD1,TRBJ1-5,TRBV2,NA,TGTGCCAGCAGCCGGGACAGAAATCAGCCCCAGCATTTT,CASSRDRNQPQHF
TRBD1,TRBJ2-2,TRBV24-1,NA,TGTGCCACCAGTGAAATAGACAGGGGTACCGGGGAGCTGTTTTTT,CATSEIDRGTGELFF
TRBD2,TRBJ2-5,TRBV5-1,NA,TGCGCCAGCGGGGGAGGGCCTGTGGGGGAGACCCAGTACTTC,CASGGGPVGETQYF
TRBD1,TRBJ1-5,TRBV6-5,many,TGTGCCAGCAGCACATCAGGGGGGAGCAATCAGCCCCAGCATTTT,CASSTSGGSNQPQHF
NA,TRBJ2-5,TRBV12-3/TRBV12-4,NA,TGTGCCAGCAGTTTCAGGGACAAAGAGACCCAGTACTTC,CASSFRDKETQYF
NA,TRBJ1-2,TRBV3-1/TRBV3-2,NA,TGTGCCAGCAGCCAAGTCGAGAGGTATGGCTACACCTTC,CASSQVERYGYTF
TRBD1,TRBJ2-1,TRBV5-1,NA,TGCGCCAGCAGCCCATACAGGGGGCAAGGTGAGCAGTTCTTC,CASSPYRGQGEQFF
NA,TRBJ1-2,TRBV28,NA,TGTGCCAGCAGTCCCGGACAGATAAGGAATTACTATGGCTACACCTTC,CASSPGQIRNYYGYTF
NA,TRBJ1-1,TRBV5-4,few,TGTGCCAGCAGCTCAAAACGCGAGGCATCGAACACTGAAGCTTTCTTT,CASSSKREASNTEAFF
NA,TRBJ1-2,TRBV9,NA,TGTGCCAGCAGCGTAGCCTCGCGGGGAGCCTATGGCTACACCTTC,CASSVASRGAYGYTF
TRBD2,TRBJ2-3,TRBV19,NA,TGTGCCAGTAGTATAGAGGCTAGCGGGAGATACGATACGCAGTATTTT,CASSIEASGRYDTQYF
NA,TRBJ1-1,TRBV7-9,NA,TGTGCCAGCAGCTTAGGGAGTGGGAGCACTGAAGCTTTCTTT,CASSLGSGSTEAFF